These T cell receptor beta chains were read from a single sample in a study of T cells after yellow fever vaccination. From the 5' RACE reads, TCRdb called clonotypes with MiXCR, one entry per CDR3 protein. The table includes 200,000 to 250,000 distinct CDR3 sequences, less than 3.5% detected once. The sample was CD4+ T cells sorted from PBMCs, taken 10 days after the yellow fever booster vaccination. The receptor set was obtained from a man younger than 35 who received the YFV17D yellow fever vaccine. CDR3s include the opening cysteine and the closing phenylalanine or tryptophan. The D gene is left open where the match is weak. Only part of the rows carry a size: once, few, many, or a class if the clone is expanded.

v_gene: TRBV24-1
abundance: many
d_gene: .
j_gene: TRBJ2-5
CDR3nt: TGTGCCACCAGTGATCTCGAAACCCAGTACTTC
CDR3aa: CATSDLETQYF

v_gene: TRBV4-3
abundance: .
d_gene: TRBD1
j_gene: TRBJ2-1
CDR3nt: TGCGCCAGCAGCCGGGCCTATGACAGGGGGCCCTACAATGAGCAGTTCTTC
CDR3aa: CASSRAYDRGPYNEQFF

v_gene: TRBV20-1
abundance: .
d_gene: TRBD2
j_gene: TRBJ2-3
CDR3nt: TGCAGTGCTAGAGCTTCTAGCGGGGGCGGTGTAGATACGCAGTATTTT
CDR3aa: CSARASSGGGVDTQYF

v_gene: TRBV2
abundance: .
d_gene: .
j_gene: TRBJ2-6
CDR3nt: TGTGCCAGCGGCACGGGCCGCTCTGGGGCCAACGTCCTGACTTTC
CDR3aa: CASGTGRSGANVLTF

v_gene: TRBV6-5
abundance: few
d_gene: .
j_gene: TRBJ1-6
CDR3nt: TGTGCCAGCAGGACGGACACCCACGGCGGTAGCTCACCCCTCCACTTT
CDR3aa: CASRTDTHGGSSPLHF

v_gene: TRBV6-5
abundance: many
d_gene: .
j_gene: TRBJ1-1
CDR3nt: TGTGCCAGCAGTTACTCGATTGGGGCGCCTTTCACTGAAGCTTTCTTT
CDR3aa: CASSYSIGAPFTEAFF

v_gene: TRBV7-9
abundance: many
d_gene: TRBD1
j_gene: TRBJ1-1
CDR3nt: TGTGCCAGCAGCTCGACAGGGGCTATCACTGAAGCTTTCTTT
CDR3aa: CASSSTGAITEAFF

v_gene: TRBV6-8
abundance: .
d_gene: TRBD1
j_gene: TRBJ2-1
CDR3nt: TGTGCCAGCAGTAACCCGACAGGGGCGAGCTCCTACAATGAGCAGTTCTTC
CDR3aa: CASSNPTGASSYNEQFF

v_gene: TRBV5-4
abundance: .
d_gene: TRBD1
j_gene: TRBJ2-7
CDR3nt: TGTGCCAGCAGCTTCGGGACAGGGGATCCCTACGAGCAGTACTTC
CDR3aa: CASSFGTGDPYEQYF

v_gene: TRBV5-1
abundance: many
d_gene: .
j_gene: TRBJ2-3
CDR3nt: TGCGCCAGCAAGAGCGGCGGTGCAGATACGCAGTATTTT
CDR3aa: CASKSGGADTQYF

v_gene: TRBV6-6
abundance: many
d_gene: TRBD2
j_gene: TRBJ2-1
CDR3nt: TGTGCCAGCACCTCCTTCCGGGGGGGCATTGAGCAGTTCTTC
CDR3aa: CASTSFRGGIEQFF

v_gene: TRBV3-1
abundance: few
d_gene: .
j_gene: TRBJ2-7
CDR3nt: TGTGCCAGCAGCCTCTACGGCAAAACAGGGGAGCAGTACTTC
CDR3aa: CASSLYGKTGEQYF

v_gene: TRBV20-1
abundance: .
d_gene: .
j_gene: TRBJ2-5
CDR3nt: TGCAGTGCAACCTCTAGTGAGGAGACCCAGTACTTC
CDR3aa: CSATSSEETQYF

v_gene: TRBV7-2
abundance: few
d_gene: .
j_gene: TRBJ1-5
CDR3nt: TGTGCCAGCAGCTTACAGGGGATAAGACAGCCCCAGCATTTT
CDR3aa: CASSLQGIRQPQHF

v_gene: TRBV11-3
abundance: .
d_gene: .
j_gene: TRBJ2-2
CDR3nt: TGTGCCAGCAGCTTAGATCCCACGACAGTTCCCGGGGAGCTGATTTTT
CDR3aa: CASSLDPTTVPGELIF

v_gene: TRBV25-1
abundance: few
d_gene: .
j_gene: TRBJ2-3
CDR3nt: TGTGCCAGCAGTGAAGGGGGGTGGGATACGCAGTATTTT
CDR3aa: CASSEGGWDTQYF

v_gene: TRBV12-3/TRBV12-4
abundance: many
d_gene: .
j_gene: TRBJ2-2
CDR3nt: TGTGCCAGCAGTTTAAGGTCTGAGAACACCGGGGAGCTGTTTTTT
CDR3aa: CASSLRSENTGELFF

v_gene: TRBV25-1
abundance: many
d_gene: .
j_gene: TRBJ2-2
CDR3nt: TGTGCCAGCAGTGATGGGTGGGGTTTTAACACCGGGGAGCTGTTTTTT
CDR3aa: CASSDGWGFNTGELFF

v_gene: TRBV5-1
abundance: few
d_gene: .
j_gene: TRBJ2-3
CDR3nt: TGCGCCAGCAGCATCTACAGGGCAGATACGCAGTATTTT
CDR3aa: CASSIYRADTQYF

v_gene: TRBV4-2
abundance: few
d_gene: .
j_gene: TRBJ1-6
CDR3nt: TGTGCCAGCAGACAGGGCCTCGCGAGTTCACCCCTCCACTTT
CDR3aa: CASRQGLASSPLHF

v_gene: TRBV20-1
abundance: .
d_gene: .
j_gene: TRBJ2-3
CDR3nt: TGCAGTGCTAGAGATCCGGCGGGGAGCACAGATACGCAGTATTTT
CDR3aa: CSARDPAGSTDTQYF

v_gene: TRBV20-1
abundance: few
d_gene: TRBD1
j_gene: TRBJ1-1
CDR3nt: TGCAGTGCTAGGCCTTTCGGGCAGGGGGCGTACACTGAAGCTTTCTTT
CDR3aa: CSARPFGQGAYTEAFF

v_gene: TRBV7-8
abundance: few
d_gene: .
j_gene: TRBJ1-5
CDR3nt: TGTGCCAGCAGCGAAACAGGGTTATTTCAGCCCCAGCATTTT
CDR3aa: CASSETGLFQPQHF

v_gene: TRBV29-1
abundance: many
d_gene: .
j_gene: TRBJ1-2
CDR3nt: TGCAGCGGGGACACAGCTAACTATGGCTACACCTTC
CDR3aa: CSGDTANYGYTF

v_gene: TRBV11-2
abundance: .
d_gene: TRBD1
j_gene: TRBJ1-1
CDR3nt: TGTGCCAGCAGCTTGGGACAGGGGAGTCTAGCTTTCTTT
CDR3aa: CASSLGQGSLAFF

v_gene: TRBV9
abundance: .
d_gene: .
j_gene: TRBJ2-4
CDR3nt: TGTGCCAGCAGCGTAGGGGGATCCAAAAACATTCAGTACTTC
CDR3aa: CASSVGGSKNIQYF

v_gene: TRBV5-1
abundance: many
d_gene: TRBD1
j_gene: TRBJ1-4
CDR3nt: TGCGCCAGCAGCATCGGACAGGGCTACGAAAAACTGTTTTTT
CDR3aa: CASSIGQGYEKLFF

v_gene: TRBV30
abundance: .
d_gene: .
j_gene: TRBJ2-3
CDR3nt: TGTGCCTGGAGTAGTAGCGGACCCACAGATACGCAGTATTTT
CDR3aa: CAWSSSGPTDTQYF

v_gene: TRBV4-3
abundance: many
d_gene: .
j_gene: TRBJ2-1
CDR3nt: TGCGCCAGCAGCCAAGACGTAAGTTTCGATGAGCAGTTCTTC
CDR3aa: CASSQDVSFDEQFF

v_gene: TRBV4-3
abundance: .
d_gene: TRBD1
j_gene: TRBJ1-6
CDR3nt: TGCGCCAGCAGCCCCCAAGGTGACAGGGACAATTCACCCCTCCACTTT
CDR3aa: CASSPQGDRDNSPLHF

v_gene: TRBV7-2
abundance: many
d_gene: TRBD1
j_gene: TRBJ1-4
CDR3nt: TGTGCCAGCAAAAAGGGGGCCTATGAAAAACTGTTTTTT
CDR3aa: CASKKGAYEKLFF

v_gene: TRBV2
abundance: many
d_gene: .
j_gene: TRBJ2-3
CDR3nt: TGTGCCAGCATCCTCGGGACTTCGCGTGGTACAGATACGCAGTATTTT
CDR3aa: CASILGTSRGTDTQYF

v_gene: TRBV12-3/TRBV12-4
abundance: many
d_gene: .
j_gene: TRBJ2-1
CDR3nt: TGTGCCAGCAGCTTGCGACAGGGACTACACAATGAGCAGTTCTTC
CDR3aa: CASSLRQGLHNEQFF

v_gene: TRBV18
abundance: few
d_gene: .
j_gene: TRBJ1-2
CDR3nt: TGTGCCAGCTCACTTAAGACAGAGGGATATGGCTACACCTTC
CDR3aa: CASSLKTEGYGYTF

v_gene: TRBV20-1
abundance: .
d_gene: TRBD2
j_gene: TRBJ2-5
CDR3nt: TGCAGTGTCGGGAGGGAGACCCAGTACTTC
CDR3aa: CSVGRETQYF

v_gene: TRBV7-9
abundance: few
d_gene: .
j_gene: TRBJ1-5
CDR3nt: TGTGCCAGCAGCTTAGAGGGCTGGGGGCCCCAGCATTTT
CDR3aa: CASSLEGWGPQHF

v_gene: TRBV12-3/TRBV12-4
abundance: .
d_gene: .
j_gene: TRBJ2-3
CDR3nt: TGTGCCAGCAGTTTTAGGCCAACCGGTACAGATACGCAGTATTTT
CDR3aa: CASSFRPTGTDTQYF

v_gene: TRBV5-1
abundance: many
d_gene: .
j_gene: TRBJ2-5
CDR3nt: TGCGCCAGCAGCGTTTTCCAAGAGACCCAGTACTTC
CDR3aa: CASSVFQETQYF

v_gene: TRBV6-5
abundance: few
d_gene: .
j_gene: TRBJ2-2
CDR3nt: TGTGCCAGCACCCTAACTGGGAACACCGGGGAGCTGTTTTTT
CDR3aa: CASTLTGNTGELFF

v_gene: TRBV28
abundance: many
d_gene: .
j_gene: TRBJ2-3
CDR3nt: TGTGCCAGCAGTCCCCCGGGAGTACGAAGTCCGGGTACGCAGTATTTT
CDR3aa: CASSPPGVRSPGTQYF

v_gene: TRBV7-9
abundance: many
d_gene: .
j_gene: TRBJ1-4
CDR3nt: TGTGCCAGCAGCCGCCCTTTGCAGGCAACTAATGAAAAACTGTTTTTT
CDR3aa: CASSRPLQATNEKLFF

v_gene: TRBV7-2
abundance: few
d_gene: TRBD2
j_gene: TRBJ2-1
CDR3nt: TGTGCCAGCAGCTTAGGCGCGGGGGGTGGCTTCTTC
CDR3aa: CASSLGAGGGFF

v_gene: TRBV11-2
abundance: many
d_gene: TRBD2
j_gene: TRBJ2-1
CDR3nt: TGTGCCAGCAGCATCCGGGGGGGAAGCTCCTACAATGAGCAGTTCTTC
CDR3aa: CASSIRGGSSYNEQFF

v_gene: TRBV11-2
abundance: many
d_gene: .
j_gene: TRBJ2-3
CDR3nt: TGTGCCAGCAGCTTAGACCGAGTATTCACAGATACGCAGTATTTT
CDR3aa: CASSLDRVFTDTQYF

v_gene: TRBV5-1
abundance: many
d_gene: .
j_gene: TRBJ2-3
CDR3nt: TGCGCCAGCTTTGAGACAGATACGCAGTATTTT
CDR3aa: CASFETDTQYF

v_gene: TRBV29-1
abundance: many
d_gene: .
j_gene: TRBJ2-1
CDR3nt: TGCAGCGGTCGAAGCTCCTACAATGAGCAGTTCTTC
CDR3aa: CSGRSSYNEQFF

v_gene: TRBV7-9
abundance: once
d_gene: TRBD1
j_gene: TRBJ2-1
CDR3nt: TGTGCCAGCACATGGACAGGGCGCAATGAGCAGTTCTTC
CDR3aa: CASTWTGRNEQFF

v_gene: TRBV7-9
abundance: few
d_gene: TRBD1
j_gene: TRBJ1-3
CDR3nt: TGTGCCAGCAGCTTAATCCCGGGACAGGGAAACACCATATATTTT
CDR3aa: CASSLIPGQGNTIYF

v_gene: TRBV9
abundance: .
d_gene: .
j_gene: TRBJ2-3
CDR3nt: TGTGCCAGCAGCGTAGAGGTGGGGGCTAGCACAGATACGCAGTATTTT
CDR3aa: CASSVEVGASTDTQYF